These 20 T cell receptor beta chains came from one sample sequenced in a study of T-cell reconstitution after alpha-beta-depleted transplantation in children. Unique molecular identifiers were incorporated into the prepared TCRbeta library. TCRdb analysed the PCR reads with MiXCR anew, one entry per CDR3 protein. Of some 450,000 distinct CDR3 sequences listed, approximately 41% are singletons. The sequences come from PBMCs, collected before TCRalphabeta/CD19-depleted stem cell transplant. These TCRs come from a girl aged 2 to 9 with aplastic anemia, due to receive a stem cell transplant.

The chain links TRBV7-9 to TRBJ2-5; TRBD2 is a possible D gene (6 bases). The V gene lost 0 bases and the J gene lost 2 bases, with 13 bases spanning the gap. CDR1 and CDR2 from the germline V gene are SEHNR and FQNEAQ (reference sequence). The CDR3 sequence is 16 residues long. The CDR3 here is CASSLALGGPQETQYF. In DNA, the CDR3 is TGTGCCAGCAGCTTAGCGCTCGGGGGACCTCAAGAGACCCAGTACTTC.

This chain links TRBV20-1 with TRBJ1-5; D not resolved. V dropped 0 bases and J dropped 3 bases, with 9 bases sitting between them. Germline loops: CDR1 DFQATT, CDR2 SNEGSKA (reference sequence). The CDR3 extends over 14 amino acids. CDR3 DNA sequence: TGCAGTGCTAGAGATCGTCTTCCCAATCAGCCCCAGCATTTT. Translation: CSARDRLPNQPQHF.

The chain carries TRBV6-5 and TRBJ1-1; a possible D gene is TRBD1 (5 bases). Germline loops: CDR1 MNHEY, CDR2 SVGAGI. The CDR3 totals 16 residues. V was pared by 0 bases and J by 1 base, with 12 bases between. CDR3 sequence reads: CASSYSTWGENTEAFF. The CDR3, as DNA: TGTGCCAGCAGTTACTCGACATGGGGGGAGAACACTGAAGCTTTCTTT.

The chain employs TRBV29-1 and TRBJ1-3; D is possibly TRBD1 (6 bases). The CDR3 extends over 16 amino acids. V lost 0 bases and J 4 bases, leaving 16 bases between the germline ends. Germline V CDR1 and CDR2: SQVTM, ANQGSEA. DNA for the CDR3: TGCAGCGTTGAAGATAGTGTACGGGGGCAGGGAAACACCATATATTTT. Protein sequence: CSVEDSVRGQGNTIYF. The full variable domain, completed using reference TRBV29-1 and TRBJ1-3, is SAVISQKPSRDICQRGTSLTIQCQVDSQVTMMFWYRQQPGQSLTLIATANQGSEATYESGFVIDKFPISRPNLTFSTLTVSNMSPEDSSIYLCSVEDSVRGQGNTIYFGEGSWLTVV.

This clonotype occurred a few times. V gene TRBV15 combines with J gene TRBJ2-7; tentatively, D is TRBD1 (6 bases). This CDR3 contains 13 residues. Germline V gene sequence: CDR1 LNHNV, CDR2 YYDKDF (reference sequence). The V and J ends lost 6 bases and 3 bases respectively, with 12 bases between them. The DNA of the CDR3 is TGTGCCACCAGGGGGGCTTGGGACTACGAGCAGTACTTC. It encodes CATRGAWDYEQYF. Complete variable domain (other parts from reference TRBV15 and TRBJ2-7): DAMVIQNPRYQVTQFGKPVTLSCSQTLNHNVMYWYQQKSSQAPKLLFHYYDKDFNNEADTPDNFQSRRPNTSFCFLDIRSPGLGDTAMYLCATRGAWDYEQYFGPGTRLTVT.

The chain combines TRBV9 with TRBJ1-5; D is unclear. V dropped 0 bases and J dropped 5 bases, with 9 bases sitting between them. The CDR3 runs 14 residues. Germline V lookup: CDR1 SGDLS, CDR2 YYNGEE. CDR3 sequence (DNA): TGTGCCAGCAGCGTAGGAACAGAGGATCAGCCCCAGCATTTT. Protein product: CASSVGTEDQPQHF.

The gene calls are TRBV5-1 and TRBJ1-1, with 8 bases that match TRBD1. CDR3 length: 14 amino acids. Germline V gene data show CDR1 as SGHRS and CDR2 as YFSETQ. With V trimmed by 5 bases and J by 5 bases, 8 bases remained unmatched. CDR3 in amino acids: CASSLGQEVTEAFF. In nucleotides, the CDR3 is TGCGCCAGCAGTCTGGGACAGGAGGTGACTGAAGCTTTCTTT.

The J gene is TRBJ1-1, the V gene TRBV28, with a weak D call TRBD1 (5 bases). Germline lookup yields CDR1 MDHEN and CDR2 SYDVKM. The CDR3 consists of 13 residues. V was cut by 6 bases and J by 1 base, with 9 bases left in between. The CDR3 sequence is CASRGVRNTEAFF. CDR3 coding DNA: TGTGCCAGCAGGGGGGTACGGAACACTGAAGCTTTCTTT.

This clonotype was found a few times. This chain links TRBV4-1 with TRBJ1-5, with D maybe TRBD1 (6 bases). Germline V gives CDR1 MGHRA, CDR2 YSYEKL. This CDR3 has 15 residues. Trimming left V 0 bases short and J 6 bases short, with 12 bases between. The CDR3: CASSQEAGVAQPQHF. CDR3 DNA: TGCGCCAGCAGCCAAGAAGCAGGGGTGGCTCAGCCCCAGCATTTT.

CDR3 in amino acids: CSVVSAGQGVVQYF. Here the CDR3 DNA reads TGCAGCGTTGTGTCCGCGGGACAGGGCGTAGTGCAGTACTTC. The gene calls are TRBV29-1 and TRBJ2-7, with 9 bases identical to TRBD1. There are 14 residues in the CDR3. The trim removed 4 bases at V and 9 bases at J, leaving 13 bases unmatched. Germline CDR1 reads SQVTM; CDR2 reads ANQGSEA.

J is TRBJ2-7 and V is TRBV20-1; TRBD1 is a possible D gene (6 bases). Trimming shortened V by 3 bases and J by 6 bases, and 18 bases separated the two germline ends. The CDR3 runs 14 residues. Germline V gives CDR1 DFQATT, CDR2 SNEGSKA (reference sequence). The CDR3 loop reads CSARIGRGNSEQYF. DNA for the CDR3: TGCAGTGCTAGGATTGGCAGGGGAAATTCCGAGCAGTACTTC.

The V and J genes are TRBV15 and TRBJ2-1, with 15 bases matching TRBD2. CDR1 LNHNV and CDR2 YYDKDF come from the germline V gene (reference sequence). V lost 3 bases to trimming and J lost 9 bases; unmatched junction nucleotides: 6. This CDR3 spans 16 amino acids. CDR3 DNA: TGTGCCACCAGCAGTTACGGACTAGCGGGGGGGGGTGAGCAGTTCTTC. Translated, it gives CATSSYGLAGGGEQFF. Together with reference TRBV15 and TRBJ2-1, the CDR3 gives the full variable domain: DAMVIQNPRYQVTQFGKPVTLSCSQTLNHNVMYWYQQKSSQAPKLLFHYYDKDFNNEADTPDNFQSRRPNTSFCFLDIRSPGLGDTAMYLCATSSYGLAGGGEQFFGPGTRLTVL.

The chain recombines TRBV29-1 with TRBJ2-7; D remains ambiguous. The CDR3 extends over 15 amino acids. Trimming took off 0 bases at V and 1 base at J, with 13 bases between the two ends. Germline CDR1 is SQVTM and CDR2 is ANQGSEA. CDR3 sequence (DNA): TGCAGCGTTGAAGATCTCGCTGGATTATCCTACGAGCAGTACTTC. Amino acids: CSVEDLAGLSYEQYF.

The chain has TRBV19 and TRBJ2-6; no definite D call. The CDR3 covers 19 residues. Germline lookup yields CDR1 LNHDA and CDR2 SQIVND (reference sequence). Trimming removed 1 base from V and 4 bases from J, with 20 bases in between. The CDR3 protein is CASSIVPFPDGSGANVLTF. The CDR3 region has the DNA TGTGCCAGTAGTATAGTGCCTTTTCCGGACGGATCCGGGGCCAACGTCCTGACTTTC.

The J gene is TRBJ2-3, the V gene TRBV7-9; 11 nucleotides match TRBD2. The CDR3 is 15 amino acids. Germline assignment: CDR1 SEHNR and CDR2 FQNEAQ (reference sequence). The V segment lost 5 bases and the J segment 6 bases; nucleotides outside the gene matches: 7. CDR3 sequence (DNA): TGTGCCAGCAGCATTACTAGCGGGAGTCCCGATACGCAGTATTTT. Translating it yields CASSITSGSPDTQYF.

The rearrangement uses TRBV20-1 and TRBJ1-6; TRBD1 agrees at 7 bases. The CDR3 extends over 15 amino acids. J was trimmed by 10 bases and V by 2 bases; bases with no gene match: 11. Germline V gene sequence: CDR1 DFQATT, CDR2 SNEGSKA (reference sequence). The CDR3 sequence is CSARLGQAGGSPLHF. CDR3 coding DNA: TGCAGTGCTAGACTTGGACAGGCAGGGGGGTCACCCCTCCACTTT.

J is TRBJ1-2 and V is TRBV20-1; no reliable D call. Germline V lookup: CDR1 DFQATT, CDR2 SNEGSKA (reference sequence). This CDR3 contains 12 residues. V lost 3 bases and J lost 1, with 6 bases in between. The CDR3 sequence is CSARGFNYGYTF. In DNA form, the CDR3 reads TGCAGTGCTAGGGGCTTTAACTATGGCTACACCTTC.

The rearrangement uses TRBV5-5 and TRBJ2-7, with D perhaps TRBD1 (6 bases). The CDR3 has 14 residues. Germline lookup yields CDR1 SGHKS and CDR2 YYEKEE (reference sequence). Trimming pared 3 bases from V and 6 bases from J, leaving 16 bases between. In nucleotides, the CDR3 is TGTGCCAGCAGCTCCCTGGGGCAGGGGACCGAGCAGTACTTC. Amino acid sequence: CASSSLGQGTEQYF.

J is TRBJ2-1 and V is TRBV20-1, with D perhaps matching TRBD2 (5 bases). Germline V gene sequence: CDR1 DFQATT, CDR2 SNEGSKA (reference sequence). The V end was cut by 6 bases, the J end by 4 bases, with 13 bases between. This CDR3 contains 13 residues. This chain's CDR3 is CSASPGGYNEQFF. Here the CDR3 DNA reads TGCAGTGCCAGTCCCGGAGGTTACAATGAGCAGTTCTTC.

The J gene is TRBJ2-5, the V gene TRBV11-2, with 9 bases fitting TRBD2. The CDR3 covers 16 residues. The V gene end was trimmed by 5 bases and the J gene end by 2 bases; junction bases not matched to a gene: 9. Germline V CDR1 and CDR2: SGHAT, FQNNGV. The CDR3 DNA reads TGTGCCAGCAGCGCAGGGGCTAGCGGGATTCAAGAGACCCAGTACTTC. It is translated as CASSAGASGIQETQYF.